This is a list of T cell receptor beta chains from one sample in a study of human T cells and chemical hapten exposure. One entry per CDR3 protein, called by TCRdb with MiXCR from the RACE reads. The table shows around 330,000 distinct CDR3 sequences, with around 5.5% occurring only once. The sample here was whole blood, taken in connection with sensitization to the hapten diphenylcyclopropenone (DPC). The receptors shown here come from a young woman with alopecia areata. Some clones in this sample may be carry-over from other donors' samples. CDR3s include the opening cysteine and the closing phenylalanine or tryptophan. The order of the fields is V gene, clone size, CDR3 length, J gene, D gene, CDR3 protein, CDR3 DNA. A D gene is named only where the DNA matches it firmly. The size field is filled for only some rows; it gives once, few, many or a size class.

TRBV10-3	few	13	TRBJ2-3	NA	CAIRGSAGDTQYF	TGTGCCATCAGAGGGTCCGCGGGCGATACGCAGTATTTT
TRBV3-1	few	15	TRBJ1-1	NA	CASSQEGVIDTEAFF	TGTGCCAGCAGCCAAGAGGGAGTGATCGACACTGAAGCTTTCTTT
TRBV5-1	many	14	TRBJ1-4	NA	CASSIDSTNEKLFF	TGCGCCAGCAGCATCGATTCAACTAATGAAAAACTGTTTTTT
TRBV6-2/TRBV6-3	many	16	TRBJ2-5	TRBD1	CASESPLTGDGKTQYF	TGTGCCAGCGAATCCCCCCTGACAGGGGATGGCAAGACCCAGTACTTC
TRBV7-2	few	15	TRBJ2-4	TRBD2	CASSLTSGRENIQYF	TGTGCCAGCAGCCTCACTAGCGGGCGGGAGAACATTCAGTACTTC
TRBV29-1	many	15	TRBJ2-1	NA	CSVDRWGGPGDEQFF	TGCAGCGTTGATAGGTGGGGGGGGCCAGGAGATGAGCAGTTCTTC
TRBV5-1	NA	14	TRBJ2-3	NA	CASSFQSSTDTQYF	TGCGCCAGCAGCTTTCAAAGTAGCACAGATACGCAGTATTTT
TRBV7-9	medium-sized	14	TRBJ1-1	NA	CASSSNNAATEAFF	TGTGCCAGCAGCTCCAACAATGCCGCCACTGAAGCTTTCTTT
TRBV5-1	NA	16	TRBJ1-4	TRBD1	CASSLETGGADEKLFF	TGCGCCAGCAGCTTGGAGACAGGGGGCGCGGACGAAAAACTGTTTTTT
TRBV5-4	few	13	TRBJ2-7	NA	CASSRQEGHEQYF	TGTGCCAGCAGCCGGCAGGAGGGCCACGAGCAGTACTTC
TRBV12-3/TRBV12-4	few	20	TRBJ2-1	TRBD1	CASSFNRGQLGPRSYNEQFF	TGTGCCAGCAGTTTCAATCGGGGACAGTTGGGACCTCGATCTTACAATGAGCAGTTCTTC
TRBV3-1	many	16	TRBJ1-5	NA	CASSQGGVFSNQPQHF	TGTGCCAGCAGCCAAGGCGGCGTCTTTAGCAATCAGCCCCAGCATTTT
TRBV20-1	few	13	TRBJ2-7	TRBD2	CSAGLAGGGEQYF	TGCAGTGCCGGACTAGCGGGGGGAGGCGAGCAGTACTTC
TRBV5-6	many	13	TRBJ1-1	NA	CASSLNTNTEAFF	TGTGCCAGCAGCTTGAACACGAACACTGAAGCTTTCTTT
TRBV6-5	medium-sized	18	TRBJ1-1	NA	CASSYGYDETAGDTEAFF	TGTGCCAGCAGTTACGGGTATGATGAGACAGCCGGGGACACTGAAGCTTTCTTT
TRBV20-1	few	14	TRBJ2-7	NA	CSASPGGSSYEQYF	TGCAGTGCTTCCCCCGGGGGTAGCTCCTACGAGCAGTACTTC
TRBV3-1	NA	14	TRBJ2-7	NA	CASSQGPSTYEQYF	TGTGCCAGCAGCCAAGGTCCGTCTACCTACGAGCAGTACTTC
TRBV18	NA	17	TRBJ1-1	NA	CASSPPVERNPRTEAFF	TGTGCCAGCTCACCACCCGTCGAGCGTAACCCGAGGACTGAAGCTTTCTTT
TRBV7-3	many	13	TRBJ2-2	NA	CASSFRNTGELFF	TGTGCCAGCAGTTTCAGGAACACCGGGGAGCTGTTTTTT
TRBV28	few	16	TRBJ1-2	NA	CASTSVGGAVNYGYTF	TGTGCCAGCACCTCCGTAGGGGGGGCAGTTAACTATGGCTACACCTTC
TRBV27	many	16	TRBJ2-6	NA	CASSGYGRAGANVLTF	TGTGCCAGCAGTGGGTACGGCAGGGCTGGGGCCAACGTCCTGACTTTC